These 14 T cell receptor beta chains were sequenced from one sample in a study of PD-1 blockade in classical Hodgkin lymphoma. The table came from immunoSEQ multiplex PCR; TCRdb's copy has only in-frame clones and leaves some out. The sample has tens of thousands of clones; around 69% are singletons. Specified time point: cycle 4 day 1 (C4D1), after 6 weeks of nivolumab. Patients all relapsed after autologous stem cell transplantation, and there was variation in brentuximab vedotin exposure. The sample here was peripheral blood mononuclear cells (PBMCs), taken before the fourth cycle of nivolumab. Receptor source: a human donor with classical Hodgkin lymphoma.

The V gene is TRBV30, the J gene TRBJ2-7, with TRBD1 matching 9 bases. There are 13 residues in the CDR3. V was clipped by 4 bases and J by 3 bases; unmatched bases: 4. Germline values: CDR1 GTSNPN, CDR2 SVGIG (reference sequence). CDR3 residues: CAWTVDRGYEQYF. Written as DNA, the CDR3 is TGTGCCTGGACCGTGGACAGGGGCTACGAGCAGTACTTC.

The rearrangement links TRBV27 to TRBJ2-3; possibly TRBD1 for D (6 bases). CDR3 size: 14 residues. Per the germline V gene, CDR1 is MNHEY and CDR2 is SMNVEV (reference sequence). V was trimmed by 5 bases and J by 2 bases, leaving 11 bases between them. CDR3 sequence (DNA): TGTGCCAGCAGTCAGGGGCATCTCACAGATACGCAGTATTTT. Translated, it gives CASSQGHLTDTQYF.

This chain joins TRBV7-2 and TRBJ2-7, with D perhaps TRBD1 (6 bases). Germline lookup yields CDR1 SGHTA and CDR2 FQGNSA. V lost 5 bases, J lost 1 base, and 15 bases lay in between. CDR3 length equals 15 residues. The CDR3 DNA is TGTGCCAGCAGCACCCACCGGGACATTTCCTACGAGCAGTACTTC. Translation gives CASSTHRDISYEQYF.

This clone was recorded a few times. This sequence joins TRBV7-9 and TRBJ1-1; 9 nucleotides align to TRBD1. Germline V gene lookup returns CDR1 SEHNR and CDR2 FQNEAQ (reference sequence). Losses at the gene ends were 2 bases for V and 7 bases for J; bases not matched to a gene: 8. This CDR3 contains 15 residues. This CDR3 is CASSLPRDRENEAFF. DNA of the CDR3: TGTGCCAGCAGCTTACCACGGGACAGGGAAAATGAAGCTTTCTTT.

This clone has a handful of counts. V usage is TRBV19 and J usage is TRBJ2-7; D tentatively reads TRBD1 or TRBD2 (5 bases each). Trimming cost V 1 base and J 10 bases, with 11 bases left between them. The CDR3 loop spans 12 amino acids. Germline CDR1 reads LNHDA; CDR2 reads SQIVND (reference sequence). The CDR3 spells CASSIGGGSQYF. The CDR3 bases are TGTGCCAGTAGTATAGGTGGGGGATCCCAGTACTTC.

The rearrangement uses TRBV7-9 and TRBJ2-3; D not certain. The V and J ends lost 5 bases and 3 bases respectively, with 15 bases between them. Germline V lookup: CDR1 SEHNR, CDR2 FQNEAQ (reference sequence). CDR3 size: 15 residues. CDR3 sequence reads: CASSPLTVTTDTQYF. CDR3 sequence (DNA): TGTGCCAGCAGCCCCCTGACTGTTACAACAGATACGCAGTATTTT.

This clone was detected only a few times. The rearrangement joins TRBV19 to TRBJ2-2; 7 nucleotides line up with TRBD1. Looked up from germline, CDR1 is LNHDA and CDR2 is SQIVND (reference sequence). The V gene end was trimmed by 5 bases and the J gene end by 6 bases; junction bases not matched to a gene: 6. The CDR3 covers 14 residues. DNA for the CDR3: TGTGCCAGTAGTGCCGACAGGGAATCCGGGGAGCTGTTTTTT. Residues: CASSADRESGELFF.

This chain uses TRBV6-1 with TRBJ1-3; 7 nucleotides match TRBD1. Losses at the gene ends were 3 bases for V and 7 bases for J; bases not matched to a gene: 3. CDR1 and CDR2 from the germline V gene are MNHNS and SASEGT. This CDR3 has 13 residues. The CDR3 spells CASSDRGQNTIYF. Here the CDR3 DNA reads TGTGCCAGCAGTGACAGGGGACAGAACACCATATATTTT.

In its sample, this clone was seen once. This chain uses TRBV19 with TRBJ1-2; TRBD1 matches 9 bases. V was pared by 8 bases and J by 7 bases, with 8 bases of the junction left unmatched. CDR3 length: 13 amino acids. The V gene's germline CDR1 is LNHDA and CDR2 SQIVND (reference sequence). The CDR3 loop reads CASGDRAVGGYTF. CDR3 DNA: TGTGCCAGTGGGGACAGGGCGGTCGGTGGCTACACCTTC.

The DNA of the CDR3 is TGTGCCAGCAGCTTCGACAGCCCCCGGGGGGACAATGAGCAGTTCTTC. Protein product: CASSFDSPRGDNEQFF. The rearrangement uses TRBV5-4 and TRBJ2-1; 7 positions agree with TRBD2. CDR3 length: 16 amino acids. Germline CDR1 SGHNT, CDR2 YYREEE (reference sequence). After removal of 2 bases from V and 5 bases from J, the junction contained 10 bases not matched to a gene.

A single count supports this clone. The J gene is TRBJ2-7, the V gene TRBV29-1; 12 bases match TRBD2. Per the germline V gene, CDR1 is SQVTM and CDR2 is ANQGSEA. V lost 6 bases to trimming and J lost 2 bases; unmatched junction nucleotides: 14. This CDR3 has 17 residues. DNA of the CDR3: TGCAGCGTCCTGAGTCTAGCGGGGGGGCCCGTGACCTACGAGCAGTACTTC. Residues: CSVLSLAGGPVTYEQYF.

This clone has only a few counts. The V and J genes are TRBV27 and TRBJ2-7, with 9 bases that match TRBD1. This CDR3 region has 15 residues. With 3 bases clipped from V and 7 bases from J, the junction kept 10 bases outside the gene matches. Germline CDR1 is MNHEY and CDR2 is SMNVEV (reference sequence). In nucleotides, the CDR3 is TGTGCCAGCAGTTTCTCCGGGACAGGGTTGGGGGAGCAGTACTTC. Translated, it gives CASSFSGTGLGEQYF.

For the CDR3, the DNA is TGTGCCAGCAGCTCCTTGGGGGGACAGAACACTGAAGCTTTCTTT. It is translated as CASSSLGGQNTEAFF. The rearrangement links TRBV13 to TRBJ1-1, with D possibly TRBD1 on 6 matching bases. CDR3 length: 15 amino acids. Trimming left V 4 bases short and J 1 base short, with 13 bases between. The V gene's germline CDR1 is PRHDT and CDR2 FYEKMQ (reference sequence).

This clone turned up a few times. The CDR3 DNA sequence: TGTGCCAGCAGAGCGGTCTTTGCAACTAATGAAAAACTGTTTTTT. Encoded protein: CASRAVFATNEKLFF. The chain carries TRBV27 and TRBJ1-4; no clear D. CDR1 is MNHEY, CDR2 SMNVEV, per germline (reference sequence). Trimming cost V 6 bases and J 0 bases, with 11 bases left between them. The CDR3 covers 15 residues.